The next 25 T cell receptor beta chains were all read from a single sample in a study of blood T cell repertoires in COVID-19. Sequencing used immunoSEQ multiplex PCR; TCRdb keeps in-frame clones, though not all of them. The sample lists some 29,000 clones, around 89% seen once, with roughly 3.5% in the top ten. Sequenced material: peripheral blood. These receptors all stem from a human donor in a cohort sampled during active COVID-19.

The rearrangement uses TRBV30 and TRBJ2-2; possible D gene TRBD1, 5 bases. The CDR3 spans 15 residues. Between the trimmed V and J ends, which lost 3 bases and 6 bases, there was a span of 17 bases. Germline V lookup: CDR1 GTSNPN, CDR2 SVGIG (reference sequence). The CDR3 spells CAWREGARQAGELFF. The CDR3 DNA follows: TGTGCCTGGAGGGAAGGGGCGAGGCAGGCCGGGGAGCTGTTTTTT. The variable domain in full, with the rest retrieved from reference TRBV30 and TRBJ2-2, is SQTIHQWPATLVQPVGSPLSLECTVEGTSNPNLYWYRQAAGRGLQLLFYSVGIGQISSEVPQNLSASRPQDRQFILSSKKLLLSDSGFYLCAWREGARQAGELFFGEGSRLTVL.

CDR3 amino acids: CASSLRTGGNEQYF. CDR3 in DNA: TGTGCCAGCAGTTTACGGACAGGCGGGAACGAGCAGTACTTC. The chain is built from TRBV6-5 and TRBJ2-7; D might be TRBD1 (7 bases). Per germline, CDR1 MNHEY and CDR2 SVGAGI. This CDR3 comprises 14 residues. Trimming took 4 bases from V and 5 from J, leaving 15 bases between them.

The CDR3 bases are TGTGCCAGCACGGGTGGCAATCAGCCCCAGCATTTT. Amino acids: CASTGGNQPQHF. The chain is built from TRBV28 and TRBJ1-5, with D hard to call. The CDR3 has 12 amino acids. The V end lost 7 bases, the J end lost 2 bases, and 6 bases lay between the germline ends. Germline values: CDR1 MDHEN, CDR2 SYDVKM.

The rearrangement uses TRBV28 and TRBJ1-2; no firm D call. CDR1 is MDHEN and CDR2 is SYDVKM in the germline V gene. V was clipped by 6 bases and J by 0 bases, with 8 bases between them. The CDR3 is made up of 13 amino acids. CDR3 region: CASRQPANYGYTF. CDR3 sequence (DNA): TGTGCCAGCAGGCAACCAGCTAACTATGGCTACACCTTC.

The V call is TRBV3-1 (or the pseudogene TRBV3-2), the J call TRBJ1-1; the match to TRBD1 covers 7 bases. The length of the CDR3 is 16 residues. Losses at the gene ends were 1 base for V and 4 bases for J; bases not matched to a gene: 9. Germline values: CDR1 LGHDT, CDR2 YNNKEL (reference sequence). This CDR3 reads CASSQAPLTGPTEAFF. In nucleotides, the CDR3 is TGTGCCAGCAGCCAAGCCCCCTTGACAGGGCCCACTGAAGCTTTCTTT.

The chain recombines TRBV19 with TRBJ2-3; 7 nucleotides match TRBD2. The CDR3 length is 15 residues. Germline V lookup: CDR1 LNHDA, CDR2 SQIVND (reference sequence). The V segment lost 7 bases and the J segment 6 bases; nucleotides outside the gene matches: 13. This CDR3 is CASKLESSRGDTQYF. The CDR3 DNA reads TGTGCCAGTAAATTAGAGAGTTCGCGGGGGGATACGCAGTATTTT.

The chain employs TRBV12-5 and TRBJ2-5, with 9 nucleotides matching TRBD2. CDR3 size: 15 residues. Germline CDR1 reads LGHNT; CDR2 reads FRNRAP. The J segment lost 1 base and the V segment lost 9 bases, leaving 9 bases of the junction unmatched. CDR3 in DNA: TGTGCTAGCCATTTGGCGGGGGGGATCCAAGAGACCCAGTACTTC. Amino acids: CASHLAGGIQETQYF.

The genes are TRBV11-3 and TRBJ2-1; 11 bases fit TRBD2. With 0 bases clipped from V and 0 bases from J, the junction kept 10 bases outside the gene matches. CDR3 length equals 20 residues. Germline CDR1 is SGHNT and CDR2 is YENEEA. The CDR3 reads CASSLEGLAGGEISYNEQFF. The DNA for the CDR3 is TGTGCCAGCAGCTTAGAAGGTCTAGCGGGGGGTGAGATCTCCTACAATGAGCAGTTCTTC.

The chain couples TRBV5-1 to TRBJ2-3; a possible D gene is TRBD1 (5 bases). Germline loops: CDR1 SGHRS, CDR2 YFSETQ. The V end was cut by 0 bases, the J end by 5 bases, with 10 bases between. This CDR3 comprises 14 residues. This CDR3 reads CASSLARRGDTQYF. The CDR3 DNA is TGCGCCAGCAGCTTGGCTCGTAGGGGAGATACGCAGTATTTT.

The V call is TRBV27, the J call TRBJ2-5, with 10 nucleotides matching TRBD1. CDR3 size: 16 residues. Looked up from germline, CDR1 is MNHEY and CDR2 is SMNVEV (reference sequence). V dropped 5 bases and J dropped 4; count of bases not matched to a gene: 10. CDR3 sequence reads: CASSTAGTGARETQYF. DNA of the CDR3: TGTGCCAGCAGTACAGCCGGGACAGGGGCGCGAGAGACCCAGTACTTC.

The chain is built from TRBV6-5 and TRBJ1-1; TRBD1 matches at 7 bases. The CDR3 totals 14 residues. Trimming cost V 7 bases and J 2 bases; bases outside gene matches: 7. Germline CDR1 and CDR2: MNHEY and SVGAGI. CDR3: CASTLEGANTEAFF. The CDR3 DNA follows: TGTGCCAGCACCTTGGAGGGGGCCAACACTGAAGCTTTCTTT.

This rearrangement joins TRBV19 to TRBJ2-5; 10 bases line up with TRBD1. The V and J ends lost 3 bases and 4 bases, in that order; junction bases with no gene match: 8. CDR1 and CDR2 from the germline V gene are LNHDA and SQIVND (reference sequence). This CDR3 has 16 residues. The CDR3 loop reads CASSITRQGAVETQYF. In nucleotides, the CDR3 is TGTGCCAGTAGTATTACCCGACAGGGGGCTGTAGAGACCCAGTACTTC.

V and J are TRBV28 and TRBJ2-7; 9 positions agree with TRBD2. With V trimmed by 9 bases and J by 3 bases, 3 bases remained unmatched. The CDR3 spans 12 residues. Germline V lookup: CDR1 MDHEN, CDR2 SYDVKM. CDR3 residues: CASVTSGYEQYF. The CDR3 DNA reads as TGTGCCAGTGTGACTAGCGGCTACGAGCAGTACTTC.

This clone was observed a few times. V usage is TRBV2 and J usage is TRBJ1-4, with a possible D match to TRBD1 (5 bases). The germline V gene encodes CDR1 SNHLY and CDR2 FYNNEI. The CDR3 extends over 15 amino acids. V shed 6 bases and J shed 5 bases, with 16 bases lying between them. CDR3 bases: TGTGCCAGCAGGGGACCGGGAGGGGAAAATGAAAAACTGTTTTTT. Translating gives CASRGPGGENEKLFF.

V gene TRBV5-8 combines with J gene TRBJ2-1; no reliable D call. This CDR3 has 16 residues. Trimming pared 0 bases from V and 0 bases from J, leaving 10 bases between. CDR1 SGHTS and CDR2 YDEGEE come from the germline V gene. The CDR3, as DNA: TGTGCCAGCAGCTTGGGGCAGACAAGCTCCTACAATGAGCAGTTCTTC. It encodes CASSLGQTSSYNEQFF.

CDR3 coding DNA: TGCGCCAGCAGCTTGGCCCCTATGGAGGGTGGCGAGACCCAGTACTTC. This encodes CASSLAPMEGGETQYF. The rearrangement links TRBV5-1 to TRBJ2-5; a possible D gene is TRBD2 (6 bases). The CDR3 extends over 16 amino acids. V shed 0 bases and J shed 5 bases, with 17 bases lying between them. Germline CDR1 and CDR2: SGHRS and YFSETQ. The whole variable domain, remainder taken from reference TRBV5-1 and TRBJ2-5, is KAGVTQTPRYLIKTRGQQVTLSCSPISGHRSVSWYQQTPGQGLQFLFEYFSETQRNKGNFPGRFSGRQFSNSRSEMNVSTLELGDSALYLCASSLAPMEGGETQYFGPGTRLLVL.

V usage is TRBV6-5 and J usage is TRBJ1-5, with TRBD1 identical over 9 bases. The CDR3 covers 14 residues. The V gene end was trimmed by 7 bases and the J gene end by 8 bases; junction bases not matched to a gene: 9. The germline V gene encodes CDR1 MNHEY and CDR2 SVGAGI. The CDR3 nucleotides read TGTGCCAGCACCCTTGGGACAGGGATGGAGCCCCAGCATTTT. It translates to CASTLGTGMEPQHF.

The V gene is TRBV7-2, the J gene TRBJ1-3, with 10 bases fitting TRBD1. This CDR3 is built from 15 residues. J gave up 6 bases and V 5 bases, and 7 bases lay outside the gene matches. The germline CDR1 and CDR2 sequences are SGHTA and FQGNSA. CDR3 coding DNA: TGTGCCAGCAGCGTGACAGGGGGCTCGGAAAACACCATATATTTT. Translated, it gives CASSVTGGSENTIYF.

The chain combines TRBV10-3 with TRBJ1-2, with D maybe TRBD1 (6 bases). In germline, CDR1 is ENHRY, CDR2 SYGVKD. Trimming shortened V by 3 bases and J by 2 bases, and 7 bases separated the two germline ends. CDR3 length: 13 residues. The CDR3 DNA sequence: TGTGCCATCAGTGATCAGGGGAACTATGGCTACACCTTC. It yields the protein CAISDQGNYGYTF.

The genes are TRBV6-1 and TRBJ1-4; TRBD1 is a possible D gene (6 bases). The CDR3 has 20 residues. Germline lookup yields CDR1 MNHNS and CDR2 SASEGT. V shed 1 base and J shed 0 bases, with 21 bases lying between them. The DNA for the CDR3 is TGTGCCAGCAGTGAAGGTCTTACAGGGATCGGACTTGCAACTAATGAAAAACTGTTTTTT. It yields the protein CASSEGLTGIGLATNEKLFF.

The CDR3 sequence is CASSVGTGKETQYF. In nucleotides, the CDR3 is TGTGCCAGCAGCGTAGGGACAGGGAAAGAGACCCAGTACTTC. V usage is TRBV9 and J usage is TRBJ2-5; 8 positions match TRBD1. The CDR3 sequence is 14 residues long. J lost 3 bases, V lost 0 bases, and 1 base had no gene match. CDR1 is SGDLS and CDR2 is YYNGEE in the germline V gene.

The gene calls are TRBV4-2 and TRBJ2-6, with 7 bases lining up with TRBD1. Germline V gene sequence: CDR1 LGHNA, CDR2 YNFKEQ. The CDR3 length is 17 residues. After removal of 1 base from V and 0 bases from J, the junction contained 3 bases not matched to a gene. This CDR3 reads CASSQGTGDSGANVLTF. CDR3 coding DNA: TGTGCCAGCAGCCAAGGGACAGGAGACTCTGGGGCCAACGTCCTGACTTTC.

The rearrangement joins TRBV6-5 to TRBJ2-5; unclear D gene. The CDR3 runs to 13 residues. V lost 2 bases and J 5 bases, leaving 9 bases between the germline ends. Germline V gene sequence: CDR1 MNHEY, CDR2 SVGAGI. CDR3 residues: CASSYAARETQYF. The CDR3 DNA reads TGTGCCAGCAGTTACGCTGCCAGGGAGACCCAGTACTTC.

The J gene is TRBJ1-4, the V gene TRBV20-1, with unresolved D. The CDR3 is 11 residues long. V was cut by 6 bases and J by 7 bases, with 9 bases left in between. Germline V CDR1 and CDR2: DFQATT, SNEGSKA (reference sequence). CDR3 sequence reads: CSALGSEKLFF. The CDR3 DNA reads TGCAGTGCCCTTGGCAGTGAAAAACTGTTTTTT.

This chain uses TRBV27 with TRBJ1-1; TRBD1 is a possible D gene (6 bases). V was cut by 5 bases and J by 0 bases, with 13 bases left in between. Looked up from germline, CDR1 is MNHEY and CDR2 is SMNVEV (reference sequence). The CDR3 spans 15 residues. For the CDR3, the DNA is TGTGCCAGCAGTACCCCGACAGGTATGAACACTGAAGCTTTCTTT. Amino acid sequence: CASSTPTGMNTEAFF.